This record concerns one T cell receptor beta chain sequence. Its antigen is still unknown. Base qualities are missing; no much larger clone stands one base away. This entry belongs to a study of cytomegalovirus exposure and HLA in healthy donors (dated by TCRdb to 2016 to 2017). Looking at the study overall: According to an earlier analysis of around 600 of the donors, 150 million to 200 million T cells yielded over 90 million unique TCR beta sequences and about 300 Gb of sequence data. Roughly 300 gigabases of sequencing data and around 85 million unique TCR sequences made up an early release that covered about 640 HLA-typed donors. The genetic ancestry cluster associated with self-reported Caucasian donors included over 65% of the 398 genotyped donors. The study aimed to test whether cataloging public T cell receptors could reveal signatures of past pathogen exposure. The T cell repertoires of some 700 subjects were profiled by immunosequencing and related to cytomegalovirus serostatus. Along with the roughly 700-subject first cohort, a separate validation cohort of around 110 different subjects was used. To predict cytomegalovirus infection status, the study brought together high-throughput TCR immunosequencing, statistical association of individual TCRs with disease status, and machine learning. To study patterns of TCR occurrence, a later analysis re-analyzed previously published TCR beta repertoires from around 670 donors and added high-resolution HLA genotyping. In the later analysis, no new phenotypic data were used to find candidate immune exposures; instead, reliance was placed on TCR beta sequences and their occurrence across donors. An earlier analysis of roughly 580 of the donors used high-throughput TCR beta sequencing to judge whether each TCR beta V gene segment behaved as functional or pseudogenic. Alongside the repertoire data, information on donor age, sex, ethnicity and CMV serostatus was compiled. A later genetic analysis took genome-wide SNP genotypes for about three fifths of the 666 donors and used that subset as a discovery cohort. Every repertoire in the discovery cohort had been generated on one and the same sequencing platform. Both class I and class II loci were covered by HLA typing, at four-digit resolution. Typing coverage differed by locus: A, B, C, DRB1 and DQB1 were typed in roughly 629-630 donors, DQA1 in roughly 510, DPA1 in approximately 610, and DPB1 in approximately 450. Four or five DR-DQ haplotypes were handled as single units for association and clustering because linkage in the cohort was strong. On average, roughly 250,000 unique TCR beta nucleotide sequences were sequenced per donor among more than 350 genotyped donors of the cohort, with 15% to 20% of those sequences being non-productive.

The library came from the immunoSEQ multiplex PCR assay. For the multiplex PCR, a mixture combining 60 forward primers for TCR Vbeta segments and 13 reverse primers for TCR Jbeta segments was used. A multiplex PCR assay on genomic DNA amplified the CDR3 region of rearranged TCR beta genes. The Illumina HiSeq System was used to sequence the amplified TCR beta libraries as 87-base-pair reads. The original pipeline was this. A later analysis tallied about 77 million unique TCR beta chains across the approximately 670 repertoires, and roughly 11 million of those chains were shared by two or more donors. Raw reads were error-corrected and collapsed into unique sequences with a nearest-neighbor algorithm that merged closely related sequences to remove PCR and sequencing errors. Alignment of CDR3 sequences to IMGT reference sequences was used to assign V, D and J gene segments. For a sequence to be retained, a match of at least six nucleotides was required to both a V gene segment and a J gene segment. A rearrangement was called productive if the CDR3 had no stop codons and remained in frame with V and J, and every other rearrangement was called non-productive. CDR3 was defined by IMGT convention, running from the second conserved V-encoded cysteine to the conserved J-encoded phenylalanine. Sequences without an unambiguous match to a single V gene segment were excluded from the earlier analysis of 587 of the donors. In an earlier analysis of around 590 of the donors, a V segment was called functional when productive rearrangements were above 56.7%, and segregating when the standard deviation between donors exceeded 5%. A statistical classification framework was developed to diagnose cytomegalovirus status using the catalog of TCR beta chain sequences. In a later analysis, V and J genes were assigned by comparing TCR nucleotide sequences against IMGT/GENE-DB human TR gene sequences. A later analysis assigned CDR3 sequences and most-parsimonious VDJ recombination scenarios with the TCRdist pipeline. A later analysis defined each TCR beta chain by its CDR3 amino acid sequence plus V-gene family, and excluded reads lacking a unique V-gene family. In a later analysis, 450 to 600 highly shared, low-generation-probability nucleotide sequences were removed to address suspected cross-contamination and a sequencing artifact. In a later analysis, a clonal expansion index for each public chain was calculated from normalized within-repertoire ranks of inferred template counts. Generation probabilities in a later analysis came from a VDJ recombination model fitted to out-of-frame rearrangements, and those results were checked against IGoR. In a later analysis, hypergeometric tests were used to score TCR-TCR, TCR-HLA and TCR-CMV co-occurrence, with a repertoire-size bias correction applied to TCR pairs. False discovery rates were estimated in a later analysis by permuting HLA or CMV assignments 20 times. A later analysis grouped co-occurring TCRs with DBSCAN, adding TCRdist sequence similarity when clustering within HLA-allele-positive subsets. Repertoires with fewer than 30,000 or more than 120,000 public chains, plus five repertoires with anomalous nucleotide sharing, were excluded from co-occurrence clustering. Held by TCRdb, this immuneACCESS table contains in-frame sequences only and omits some clones. Under half of the omission traces to an unresolved V gene where checked; the cause of the rest is unknown. V and J calls and clone size are copied from that table; D and trimming were computed from the DNA. The sample data list 95,000 to 100,000 clones, and about 75% of these were observed just once. About 9.4% of the sample comes from the top ten.

Summary of the overall study and its limitations: A further reported finding was that TCR beta sequences accurately predicted the HLA-A and HLA-B alleles for most subjects in the first cohort. Because HLA typing was missing for some donors at each locus, association tests included only the typed subset. The classifier was reported to diagnose cytomegalovirus status with high specificity and sensitivity in both the original and validation cohorts. In vitro tests confirmed that three of the cytomegalovirus-associated TCR beta chains recognize cytomegalovirus antigens. An earlier analysis of several hundred of the donors showed that most TCR beta V segments appeared in productive rearrangements either about 90% or about 30% of the time, which broadly matched IMGT annotations. A total of fewer than 200 TCR beta chains were listed by the study as associated with cytomegalovirus. When HLA alleles, especially DR and DQ, strongly co-occurred, TCR associations were difficult to assign to individual alleles. According to a later analysis, parvovirus B19, influenza, CMV and Epstein-Barr virus appeared linked to several top co-occurrence clusters. Roughly uniform sequencing depth across donors was assumed in presence/absence analyses, although this assumption may not hold. An association between a missense DCLRE1C variant and V-gene and J-gene trimming of TCR beta chains was found in a later genetic analysis and replicated in an independent cohort. The sequencing pipeline was judged likely to have produced a cluster of highly shared sequence variants as a technical artifact. According to a later genetic analysis, donors in an Asian-associated ancestry cluster had fewer N-insertions in productive TCRs than the approximately 650-donor mean. Linkage disequilibrium might explain the correlated functional status among segregating V segments, but an unknown experimental factor could not be excluded. At a false discovery rate of 0.05, a later analysis linked about 17,000 TCR beta sequences to specific HLA alleles. CMV serostatus was the only immune exposure information available for the cohort. In a later analysis, most CMV-associated TCR beta chains were found to appear HLA-restricted, with HLA associations seemingly driven largely by CMV exposure. About 15 rarely observed V segments, including chromosome 9 orphons, were excluded from the earlier analysis of several hundred of the donors because counts were too low. Only TCR beta chains were sequenced in this cohort, and the absence of alpha or paired-chain data limited detectable features. A later analysis found that TCR association rates varied across HLA loci, with DRB1 alleles showing the most associated TCRs and HLA-C alleles the fewest. In a later analysis, HLA-associated TCR beta chains were found to be more clonally expanded and to have lower generation probabilities than equally common non-associated chains. While some public TCRs were present in many individuals, most TCR sequences turned up only very rarely across donors. The authors suggested that the approach could potentially be extended to other disease states and immunological phenotypes.

In total, roughly 710 healthy bone marrow donors made up the cohort. At the time of sampling, every cohort member was nominally healthy, though immune exposures that went unrecorded were likely present. The donor was CMV seronegative and belonged to the group of 320 or so seronegative cohort members. A peripheral blood sample was provided by each donor, and peripheral blood mononuclear cells were used for TCR beta sequencing. Genomic DNA was extracted from the blood cell samples with the Qiagen DNeasy Blood Extraction Kit. The sequenced sample was PBMCs. The receptor was derived from a middle-aged man in good health and CMV-seronegative.

CDR3 sequence: CASSSRLAGGEQYF. Read as DNA, the sequence is TGTGCCAGCAGTTCGAGACTAGCGGGAGGCGAGCAGTACTTC. The V and J genes are TRBV6-5 and TRBJ2-7; TRBD2 aligns with 13 central bases. The germline V gene gives CDR1 as MNHEY and CDR2 as SVGAGI. Taken from cysteine to phenylalanine, the CDR3 has 14 residues. Only the CDR3 part of the read is kept: 42 bases, read in frame from the first base. V has 4 bases trimmed and J has 6 bases trimmed; junction bases matching no gene number 3.